This entry lists 29 T cell receptor beta chains sequenced from one sample in a study of blood T cell repertoires in COVID-19. Sequencing was performed with immunoSEQ multiplex PCR; in TCRdb, only in-frame clones are kept and a portion is missing. The repertoire holds about 210,000 clones, with 80% to 90% as singletons. Sequencing was done on a sample of PBMCs or T cells enriched from blood (not recorded which). Receptor source: a man between 35 and 55 years old who had recovered from COVID-19.

The chain uses TRBV6-1 and TRBJ2-7; D might be TRBD2 (5 bases). The V end lost 1 base, the J end lost 2 bases, and 15 bases lay between the germline ends. Germline loops: CDR1 MNHNS, CDR2 SASEGT. The CDR3 totals 16 residues. In DNA form, the CDR3 reads TGTGCCAGCAGTGAAGAGGGAGATGACATAGCCTACGAGCAGTACTTC. The encoded protein is CASSEEGDDIAYEQYF.

J is TRBJ1-2 and V is TRBV6-5; D perhaps matches TRBD1 (5 bases). Germline CDR1 MNHEY, CDR2 SVGAGI. The CDR3 is made up of 13 amino acids. With 1 base removed from V and 7 bases from J, the gap between germline ends came to 10 bases. CDR3 in DNA: TGTGCCAGCAGTTACTTCAGGGATTTTGGCTACACCTTC. It yields the protein CASSYFRDFGYTF.

J is TRBJ1-3 and V is TRBV5-8; maybe TRBD1 (5 bases). CDR3 length equals 19 residues. The germline V and J ends were trimmed by 2 bases and 3 bases, with 24 bases remaining between them. Germline lookup yields CDR1 SGHTS and CDR2 YDEGEE. As DNA, the CDR3 is TGTGCCAGCAGCTTTACCAGGGCGCAATGGGCAACGGGTGGAAACACCATATATTTT. Its translation is CASSFTRAQWATGGNTIYF.

The genes are TRBV28 and TRBJ2-1; perhaps TRBD2 as D (7 bases). Trimming stripped 5 bases from V and 6 bases from J, with 20 bases between. This CDR3 contains 16 residues. Germline V CDR1 and CDR2: MDHEN, SYDVKM. CDR3 DNA: TGTGCCAGCAGTACCCTTGGGGGGGCTCCGCCCAATGAGCAGTTCTTC. Translated, it gives CASSTLGGAPPNEQFF.

The rearrangement uses TRBV6-6 and TRBJ1-5; D not certain. Trimming stripped 6 bases from V and 3 bases from J, with 12 bases between. Germline V gene data show CDR1 as MNHNY and CDR2 as SVGAGI (reference sequence). The CDR3 sequence is 14 residues long. In nucleotides, the CDR3 is TGTGCCAGCAGCGACGGGTTAGACAATCAGCCCCAGCATTTT. Encoded protein: CASSDGLDNQPQHF.

J is TRBJ2-7 and V is TRBV4-2; perhaps TRBD1 as D (6 bases). Trimming took 0 bases from V and 2 from J, leaving 20 bases between them. Germline values: CDR1 LGHNA, CDR2 YNFKEQ. The CDR3 has 18 amino acids. CDR3 sequence reads: CASSQDMKTWGRTYEQYF. The CDR3 bases are TGTGCCAGCAGCCAAGATATGAAAACCTGGGGGCGAACCTACGAGCAGTACTTC.

This clone was seen a few times. The chain couples TRBV10-3 to TRBJ2-3, with 7 positions matching TRBD1. V shed 9 bases, J shed 0 bases, and the junction held 6 bases outside the gene matches. The CDR3 runs to 14 residues. Germline lookup yields CDR1 ENHRY and CDR2 SYGVKD. The DNA for the CDR3 is TGTGCCATAAAGGGGGCTTTTAGCACAGATACGCAGTATTTT. The encoded protein is CAIKGAFSTDTQYF.

This clone came up many times. V usage is TRBV30 and J usage is TRBJ1-6; D perhaps matches TRBD1 (6 bases). CDR1 GTSNPN and CDR2 SVGIG come from the germline V gene (reference sequence). V dropped 8 bases and J dropped 4 bases, with 12 bases sitting between them. The CDR3 length is 13 residues. The CDR3 DNA reads as TGTGCCCAAGCCAGGGGATATAATTCACCCCTCCACTTT. Its protein product is CAQARGYNSPLHF.

This chain links TRBV30 with TRBJ2-3, with TRBD2 matching 16 bases. This CDR3 is built from 17 residues. V shed 5 bases and J 4 bases; nucleotides not matched to a gene: 9. CDR1 is GTSNPN, CDR2 SVGIG, per germline (reference sequence). The CDR3, as DNA: TGTGCCTGGGACTATGGGACTAGCGGGGGGGAATCAGATACGCAGTATTTT. It codes for CAWDYGTSGGESDTQYF.

This clone was seen more than once but under ten times. The rearrangement links TRBV30 to TRBJ2-3; 9 bases align to TRBD2. Germline-derived CDR1 and CDR2 are GTSNPN and SVGIG (reference sequence). V was clipped by 1 base and J by 5 bases; unmatched bases: 13. CDR3 size: 17 residues. The CDR3 DNA is TGTGCCTGGAGTGCGGATATTAGCGGGGGAACCCTAGATACGCAGTATTTT. The encoded protein is CAWSADISGGTLDTQYF.

DNA for the CDR3: TGTGCCAGCAGTCGGGACAGGGTTGGCTACACCTTC. Translation gives CASSRDRVGYTF. This rearrangement joins TRBV12-3 or TRBV12-4 to TRBJ1-2, with 9 bases identical to TRBD1. CDR3 length: 12 amino acids. V trimming: 5 bases; J trimming: 7 bases; junction bases outside the gene matches: 2.

The sample holds a few counts of this clone. The chain employs TRBV4-2 and TRBJ1-4; D is unresolved. Trimming cost V 5 bases and J 3 bases, with 22 bases left between them. This CDR3 is 18 amino acids long. Germline assignment: CDR1 LGHNA and CDR2 YNFKEQ. The CDR3, as DNA: TGTGCCAGCAGCTCTCGGGAGAGAATCAGCGGTGCTAATGAAAAACTGTTTTTT. As protein: CASSSRERISGANEKLFF.

The chain uses TRBV7-9 and TRBJ2-2; 7 nucleotides line up with TRBD1. V shed 5 bases, J shed 2 bases, and the junction held 8 bases outside the gene matches. Germline assignment: CDR1 SEHNR and CDR2 FQNEAQ (reference sequence). There are 16 residues in the CDR3. CDR3 loop: CASSKMRQGNTGELFF. In DNA form, the CDR3 reads TGTGCCAGCAGCAAAATGAGACAGGGAAACACCGGGGAGCTGTTTTTT.

This chain connects TRBV10-3 to TRBJ1-5; perhaps TRBD1 as D (6 bases). Between the trimmed V and J ends, which lost 10 bases and 4 bases, there was a span of 17 bases. CDR3 length: 14 amino acids. CDR1 is ENHRY and CDR2 is SYGVKD in the germline V gene. The CDR3 region is CATGGGARNQPQHF. CDR3 in DNA: TGTGCCACCGGGGGGGGCGCGAGGAATCAGCCCCAGCATTTT.

This sequence joins TRBV6-2 or TRBV6-3 and TRBJ2-3, with 8 bases aligning to TRBD2. J gave up 2 bases and V 5 bases, and 9 bases lay outside the gene matches. The CDR3 totals 16 residues. In germline, CDR1 is MNHEY, CDR2 SVGEGT. The CDR3 DNA reads TGTGCCAGCAGTCGTAGCGGGACCATCAACACAGATACGCAGTATTTT. Translation: CASSRSGTINTDTQYF.

As DNA, the CDR3 is TGTGCCAGCTCACCACAGGGGGTTGCGTCCTACAATGAGCAGTTCTTC. Its protein is CASSPQGVASYNEQFF. The rearrangement joins TRBV18 to TRBJ2-1; possibly TRBD1 for D (6 bases). This CDR3 has 16 residues. V gave up 1 base and J gave up 1 base, with 11 bases separating them. Germline V gene sequence: CDR1 KGHSH, CDR2 LQKENI.

The V call is TRBV27, the J call TRBJ1-2; TRBD1 matches 7 bases. V gave up 6 bases and J gave up 3 bases; unmatched junction bases: 7. The length of the CDR3 is 14 residues. CDR1 MNHEY and CDR2 SMNVEV come from the germline V gene (reference sequence). The CDR3 is CASRSGDSYYGYTF. The CDR3 nucleotides read TGTGCCAGCAGATCCGGGGACAGTTACTATGGCTACACCTTC.

In its sample, this clone was seen once. The V gene is TRBV18, the J gene TRBJ2-3; 7 nucleotides match TRBD1. The germline gives CDR1 KGHSH, CDR2 LQKENI. V trimming: 6 bases; J trimming: 0 bases; junction bases outside the gene matches: 3. This CDR3 comprises 14 residues. In DNA, the CDR3 is TGTGCCAGCTCGGGGACAGCTAGCACAGATACGCAGTATTTT. Residues: CASSGTASTDTQYF.

The chain carries TRBV28 and TRBJ2-5; D possibly corresponds to TRBD1 (5 bases). CDR3 length: 16 residues. Germline loops: CDR1 MDHEN, CDR2 SYDVKM. V was pared by 4 bases and J by 0 bases, with 15 bases between. The CDR3 sequence is CASSSRTPNYQETQYF. In DNA form, the CDR3 reads TGTGCCAGCAGTTCGCGGACACCGAATTACCAAGAGACCCAGTACTTC.

This rearrangement joins TRBV2 to TRBJ2-1; 8 nucleotides agree with TRBD1. Germline-derived CDR1 and CDR2 are SNHLY and FYNNEI. The CDR3 consists of 12 residues. V was pared by 6 bases and J by 10 bases, with 5 bases of the junction left unmatched. CDR3 residues: CASRDTGGEQFF. The CDR3 nucleotides are TGTGCCAGCAGAGACACAGGGGGAGAGCAGTTCTTC.

The chain carries TRBV12-3 or TRBV12-4 and TRBJ1-2; no reliable D call. This CDR3 has 11 residues. The V gene lost 1 base and the J gene lost 8 bases, with 5 bases spanning the gap. CDR3 loop: CASSLGQGYTF. The CDR3 nucleotides are TGTGCCAGCAGTTTAGGGCAAGGCTACACCTTC.

In this sample, this clone turned up a few times. The chain recombines TRBV21-1 with TRBJ2-1; TRBD1, the D gene given by the table, was not confirmed from the DNA. TRBV21-1 corresponds to a pseudogene. The CDR3 runs to 16 residues. Here the CDR3 reads CASSTWDRGLRNEQFF. In DNA form, the CDR3 reads TGTGCCAGCAGCACCTGGGACAGGGGGCTTCGGAATGAGCAGTTCTTC.

V is TRBV27 and J is TRBJ2-7; TRBD1 matches 11 bases. CDR3 size: 15 residues. J was trimmed by 5 bases and V by 4 bases; bases with no gene match: 7. CDR1 is MNHEY and CDR2 is SMNVEV in the germline V gene (reference sequence). The CDR3 DNA reads TGTGCCAGCAGTTCGGGACAGGGGGAGAGGAACGAGCAGTACTTC. Translation gives CASSSGQGERNEQYF.

V gene TRBV5-4 combines with J gene TRBJ2-3; the D gene is possibly TRBD1 (5 bases). V lost 0 bases and J 3 bases, leaving 5 bases between the germline ends. Per the germline V gene, CDR1 is SGHNT and CDR2 is YYREEE (reference sequence). CDR3 length equals 13 residues. As DNA, the CDR3 is TGTGCCAGCAGCTTGGACAGGACAGATACGCAGTATTTT. It encodes CASSLDRTDTQYF.

The J gene is TRBJ1-1, the V gene TRBV7-8; tentative D call: TRBD1 (6 bases). Germline loops: CDR1 SGHVS, CDR2 FQNEAQ. CDR3 length equals 14 residues. The V and J ends lost 5 bases and 0 bases respectively, with 10 bases between them. The CDR3 DNA reads TGTGCCAGCAGCCTCGGACAGCTGAACACTGAAGCTTTCTTT. Translated: CASSLGQLNTEAFF. The entire variable domain, with the rest obtained from reference TRBV7-8 and TRBJ1-1, is as follows: GAGVSQSPRYKVAKRGQDVALRCDPISGHVSLFWYQQALGQGPEFLTYFQNEAQLDKSGLPSDRFFAERPEGSVSTLKIQRTQQEDSAVYLCASSLGQLNTEAFFGQGTRLTVV.

The chain combines TRBV15 with TRBJ2-7, with a possible D match to TRBD1 (6 bases). Germline lookup yields CDR1 LNHNV and CDR2 YYDKDF (reference sequence). CDR3 length: 14 amino acids. V lost 7 bases and J 0 bases, leaving 13 bases between the germline ends. CDR3 region: CATKPRTASYEQYF. The CDR3 DNA follows: TGTGCCACCAAGCCTAGGACAGCCTCCTACGAGCAGTACTTC.

The rearrangement joins TRBV18 to TRBJ1-2; 8 nucleotides agree with TRBD1. The CDR3 runs 15 residues. CDR1 is KGHSH and CDR2 is LQKENI in the germline V gene. V shed 3 bases, J shed 8 bases, and the junction held 11 bases outside the gene matches. The CDR3 reads CASSPSESGGRGYTF. The CDR3 bases are TGTGCCAGCTCACCTAGTGAATCAGGGGGCAGGGGCTACACCTTC.

The V and J genes are TRBV12-5 and TRBJ2-1; D gene uncertain. The CDR3 runs to 13 residues. V lost 4 bases to trimming and J lost 10 bases, with 14 bases between them. Germline CDR1 LGHNT, CDR2 FRNRAP. The CDR3 region has the DNA TGTGCTAGTGGTTGGCTCGTTTCCGGGGAGCAGTTCTTC. Translating it yields CASGWLVSGEQFF.

The chain carries TRBV7-6 and TRBJ2-2, with 7 positions matching TRBD2. From germline, CDR1 is SGHVS and CDR2 FNYEAQ. The CDR3 length is 14 residues. V gave up 1 base and J gave up 7 bases; unmatched junction bases: 3. The CDR3, as DNA: TGTGCCAGCAGCTTAGACAGCGGGAACGGGGAGCTGTTTTTT. Encoded protein: CASSLDSGNGELFF.